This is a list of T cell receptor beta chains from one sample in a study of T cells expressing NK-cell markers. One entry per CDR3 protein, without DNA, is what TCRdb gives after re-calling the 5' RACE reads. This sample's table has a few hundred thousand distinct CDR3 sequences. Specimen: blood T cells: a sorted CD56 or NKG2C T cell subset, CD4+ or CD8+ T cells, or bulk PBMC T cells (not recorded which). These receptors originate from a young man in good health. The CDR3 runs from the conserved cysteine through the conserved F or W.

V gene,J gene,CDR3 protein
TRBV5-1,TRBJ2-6,CASSLAADSGANVLTF
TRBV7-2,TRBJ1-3,CASSLAGWGNTIYF
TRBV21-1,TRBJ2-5,CASSKGLASGSCWETQYF
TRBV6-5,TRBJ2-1,CASSYLRLADNEQFF
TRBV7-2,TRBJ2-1,CASSLGLVAANEQFF
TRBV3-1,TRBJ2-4,CASSQGDIQYF
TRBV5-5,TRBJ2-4,CASSLMGVGDIQYF
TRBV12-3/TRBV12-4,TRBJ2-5,CASSYDRTQYF
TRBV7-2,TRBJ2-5,CASSLGGLAGRGETQYF
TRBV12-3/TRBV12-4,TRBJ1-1,CASSSSGGYTEAFF
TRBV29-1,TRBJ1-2,CSVGTDSNGYTF
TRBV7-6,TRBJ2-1,CASSPSLLFPQFF
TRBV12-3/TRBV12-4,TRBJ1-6,CASTPFVGGGSPLHF
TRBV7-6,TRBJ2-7,CASSLGPAAVQYEQYF
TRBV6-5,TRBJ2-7,CASSSLRILDSYEQYF
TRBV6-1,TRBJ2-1,CASSRPRVEGYNEQFF
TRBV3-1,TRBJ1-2,CASSDTGNYGYTF
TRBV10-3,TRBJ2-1,CAISDKGIEQFF
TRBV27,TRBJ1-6,CASSFGTGGHRSNSPLHF
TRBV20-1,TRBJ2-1,CSATVAGKGYNEQFF
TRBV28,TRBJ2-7,CASSLSKGTREQYF
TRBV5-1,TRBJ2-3,CASSPEYDTQYF